This T cell receptor beta chain derives from a study of blood T cell repertoires in COVID-19. Study-level information: COVID-19 samples collected from the United States, Italy and Spain covered acute and convalescent phases.

V lost 3 bases, J lost 6 bases, and 6 bases stayed unmatched. Germline V gene sequence: CDR1 LNHDA, CDR2 SQIVND (reference sequence). The CDR3 covers 14 residues. The method was immunoSEQ multiplex PCR; TCRdb's version includes in-frame clones alone and lacks a portion of them. The table lists roughly 63,000 clones, roughly 74% of them singletons. The chain couples TRBV19 to TRBJ2-3; TRBD1 agrees at 7 bases. The TCR was taken from an elderly woman with acute or convalescent COVID-19. Source material: peripheral blood. The CDR3 is CASSMGRGHDTQYF. The CDR3 DNA sequence: TGTGCCAGTAGTATGGGTAGGGGGCACGATACGCAGTATTTT.